Reported below is one TCR beta chain. Its antigen remains unidentified. Using immunoSEQ multiplex PCR, the repertoire was profiled, and TCRdb retains in-frame clones only, with some absent. The sample has about 36,000 clones; approximately 80% are singletons. Trimming took off 8 bases at V and 0 bases at J, with 11 bases between the two ends. Germline V gives CDR1 PRHDT, CDR2 FYEKMQ (reference sequence). The CDR3 is made up of 15 amino acids. The data were taken from a study of a mutant IDH1 vaccine in newly diagnosed glioma. Overall study context: Investigators started vaccination 4-6 weeks after radiotherapy alone, or with temozolomide cycles. General study points: Among top peripheral T cell clonotypes, changes seemed unrelated to pseudoprogression.

Time point described: week 11, during vaccination. In every dose of vaccine, 300 ug of mutant IDH1 20-mer peptide was given alongside topical imiquimod. The rearrangement links TRBV13 to TRBJ2-6; D gene unclear. The receptor was isolated from a woman in her twenties or thirties with glioma. Some clones in this sample may be carry-over from other donors' samples. This specimen was peripheral blood mononuclear cells (PBMCs), taken from a glioma patient whose treatment included an IDH1 peptide vaccine. The DNA for the CDR3 is TGTGCCAGCGCTCGTCTGGGCTCTGGGGCCAACGTCCTGACTTTC. It translates to CASARLGSGANVLTF.